These T cell receptor beta chains were read from a single sample in a study of regulatory T cells in long-lasting Graves disease. Each CDR3 protein gets one entry after TCRdb re-called the multiplex PCR reads with MiXCR. The repertoire holds hundreds of thousands of distinct CDR3 sequences, with about a sixth as singletons. These data are also associated with another study on T cells in Graves' hyperthyroidism and ophthalmopathy.

The sample consisted of peripheral blood mononuclear cells (PBMCs), taken at new diagnosis, from a patient treated with antithyroid drugs. Source of these receptors: a young woman with Graves disease. The conserved cysteine and the conserved F or W are not part of the CDR3 here. Each record gives: CDR3 protein, V gene, J gene.

ASSLIAGTRVLEQY,TRBV27,TRBJ2-7
ASSQGERGGQY,TRBV3-1,TRBJ2-7
AWSKGTGGPAEAF,TRBV30,TRBJ1-1
ASSLSGTENYGYT,TRBV2,TRBJ1-2
AISESGGREKLF,TRBV10-3,TRBJ1-4
ASSPGGLAGSYEQY,TRBV18,TRBJ2-7
ASSPGPSGRVDSYNEQF,TRBV5-6,TRBJ2-1
ASSLEQEPYNEQF,TRBV5-1,TRBJ2-1
ASIAGAILDTEAF,TRBV2,TRBJ1-1
ASRRSITREKNTGELF,TRBV7-8,TRBJ2-2
ASTPRGPTEAF,TRBV12-3/TRBV12-4,TRBJ1-1